The 27 T cell receptor beta chains below all came from one sample that was sequenced in a study of T cell responses to AZD1222 COVID-19 vaccine. Sequencing was performed with immunoSEQ multiplex PCR; in TCRdb, only in-frame clones are kept and a portion is missing. Of more than 85,000 clones in the sample, around 76% were seen once. The sample here was peripheral blood, taken on day 0 of AZD1222 vaccination. All receptors come from an adult in good health.

This chain joins TRBV18 and TRBJ2-7, with a weak D call TRBD1 (5 bases). CDR3 length: 14 amino acids. V lost 4 bases, J lost 0 bases, and 10 bases lay in between. The germline V gene encodes CDR1 KGHSH and CDR2 LQKENI. DNA for the CDR3: TGTGCCAGCTCACTGTTGACAGACTCCTACGAGCAGTACTTC. Translated, it gives CASSLLTDSYEQYF. Complete variable domain (other parts from reference TRBV18 and TRBJ2-7): NAGVMQNPRHLVRRRGQEARLRCSPMKGHSHVYWYRQLPEEGLKFMVYLQKENIIDESGMPKERFSAEFPKEGPSILRIQQVVRGDSAAYFCASSLLTDSYEQYFGPGTRLTVT.

This chain uses TRBV6-4 with TRBJ1-2; 8 bases align to TRBD1. CDR1 MRHNA and CDR2 SNTAGT come from the germline V gene. This CDR3 is 13 amino acids long. V lost 6 bases, J lost 5 bases, and 5 bases stayed unmatched. The CDR3 coding sequence is TGTGCCAGCAGCCAGGGGGCAAGATATGGCTACACCTTC. It encodes CASSQGARYGYTF.

This chain uses TRBV3-1 (or the pseudogene TRBV3-2) with TRBJ2-2; 7 positions agree with TRBD1. There are 16 residues in the CDR3. J was trimmed by 7 bases and V by 1 base; bases with no gene match: 9. In germline, CDR1 is LGHDT, CDR2 YNNKEL (reference sequence). CDR3 sequence (DNA): TGTGCCAGCAGCCAAGGGTCCGTCAGGGGGTACGGGGAGCTGTTTTTT. It codes for CASSQGSVRGYGELFF.

About this clone: Different DNA sequences within this sample yield the same CDR3. The chain employs TRBV5-1 and TRBJ2-3, with D tentatively TRBD2 (5 bases). The CDR3 contains 14 residues. Per the germline V gene, CDR1 is SGHRS and CDR2 is YFSETQ. Trimming left V 3 bases short and J 4 bases short, with 12 bases between. CDR3 in DNA: TGCGCCAGCAGCTCGGATTCCGGGGCAGATACGCAGTATTTT. Amino acids: CASSSDSGADTQYF.

The chain joins TRBV30 to TRBJ2-1, with TRBD2 identical over 9 bases. The germline V gene encodes CDR1 GTSNPN and CDR2 SVGIG (reference sequence). The junction had 11 bases not matched to a gene; V was cut back by 3 bases and J by 8 bases. CDR3 length equals 15 residues. CDR3 region: CAWSHLGLAVDEQFF. CDR3 coding DNA: TGTGCCTGGAGCCACCTGGGACTAGCTGTAGATGAGCAGTTCTTC.

J is TRBJ2-1 and V is TRBV19, with D possibly matching TRBD2 (6 bases). The germline V and J ends were trimmed by 6 bases and 2 bases, with 17 bases remaining between them. Germline-derived CDR1 and CDR2 are LNHDA and SQIVND (reference sequence). This CDR3 is built from 16 residues. The CDR3 reads CASSQGAGSAYNEQFF. In DNA form, the CDR3 reads TGTGCCAGTAGCCAGGGAGCGGGTTCGGCCTACAATGAGCAGTTCTTC. The entire variable domain, with the rest obtained from reference TRBV19 and TRBJ2-1, is as follows: DGGITQSPKYLFRKEGQNVTLSCEQNLNHDAMYWYRQDPGQGLRLIYYSQIVNDFQKGDIAEGYSVSREKKESFPLTVTSAQKNPTAFYLCASSQGAGSAYNEQFFGPGTRLTVL.

The rearrangement links TRBV3-1 (or the pseudogene TRBV3-2) to TRBJ2-3, with D possibly being TRBD2 (7 bases). This CDR3 comprises 15 residues. V lost 1 base and J 2 bases, leaving 10 bases between the germline ends. Germline loops: CDR1 LGHDT, CDR2 YNNKEL (reference sequence). In DNA form, the CDR3 reads TGTGCCAGCAGCCAAGGGGGGGGCAACACAGATACGCAGTATTTT. This codes for CASSQGGGNTDTQYF.

The chain uses TRBV6-4 and TRBJ2-3; 13 bases are shared with TRBD2. This CDR3 spans 16 amino acids. CDR1 is MRHNA, CDR2 SNTAGT, per germline. The V and J ends lost 3 bases and 2 bases, in that order; junction bases with no gene match: 2. The CDR3: CASSETSGGNTDTQYF. The CDR3 DNA reads TGTGCCAGCAGTGAGACTAGCGGGGGGAACACAGATACGCAGTATTTT.

This sequence joins TRBV29-1 and TRBJ2-1; perhaps TRBD1 as D (6 bases). The V and J ends lost 6 bases and 5 bases respectively, with 17 bases between them. Germline-derived CDR1 and CDR2 are SQVTM and ANQGSEA. The CDR3 contains 14 residues. The CDR3 DNA reads TGCAGCGTCAGGGGAAGGGTTTTACACAATGAGCAGTTCTTC. It codes for CSVRGRVLHNEQFF.

The chain is built from TRBV19 and TRBJ1-2; the D gene is possibly TRBD1 (6 bases). The CDR3 has 11 amino acids. V shed 3 bases and J shed 8 bases, with 7 bases lying between them. The V gene's germline CDR1 is LNHDA and CDR2 SQIVND (reference sequence). CDR3 coding DNA: TGTGCCAGTAGTATGGGGGCAGGCTACACCTTC. This gives the protein CASSMGAGYTF.

This chain links TRBV19 with TRBJ1-2; 7 nucleotides match TRBD1. This CDR3 is built from 14 residues. Germline V gives CDR1 LNHDA, CDR2 SQIVND (reference sequence). J gave up 4 bases and V 6 bases, and 8 bases lay outside the gene matches. Here the CDR3 DNA reads TGTGCCAGTAGAAGACAGGGCAAGTTCTATGGCTACACCTTC. It encodes CASRRQGKFYGYTF.

CDR3 in DNA: TGCAGCGTTGAGTCACAGGGAAGGGGCGGCTACACCTTC. This gives the protein CSVESQGRGGYTF. The gene calls are TRBV29-1 and TRBJ1-2; perhaps TRBD1 as D (6 bases). The CDR3 has 13 amino acids. Germline lookup yields CDR1 SQVTM and CDR2 ANQGSEA. Trimming left V 3 bases short and J 8 bases short, with 16 bases between.

This chain links TRBV19 with TRBJ1-5, with D possibly matching TRBD1 (6 bases). Trimming stripped 4 bases from V and 1 base from J, with 11 bases between. The V gene's germline CDR1 is LNHDA and CDR2 SQIVND (reference sequence). The CDR3 runs 15 residues. The CDR3 sequence: CASSTGVASNQPQHF. The CDR3 DNA reads as TGTGCCAGTAGTACAGGGGTTGCCAGCAATCAGCCCCAGCATTTT.

The chain combines TRBV7-2 with TRBJ2-3, with D hard to call. This CDR3 has 14 residues. The V end was cut by 7 bases, the J end by 5 bases, with 16 bases between. Germline V gene data show CDR1 as SGHTA and CDR2 as FQGNSA. CDR3 sequence: CASKLVPQEDTQYF. CDR3 nucleotide sequence: TGTGCCAGCAAGTTAGTCCCCCAGGAAGATACGCAGTATTTT.

The chain uses TRBV6-1 and TRBJ2-1; 10 positions agree with TRBD2. V shed 4 bases and J 9 bases; nucleotides not matched to a gene: 6. The CDR3 sequence is 14 residues long. CDR1 is MNHNS, CDR2 SASEGT, per germline. In DNA form, the CDR3 reads TGTGCCAGCAGTGTAGCGGGGGGCCGTCTTGAGCAGTTCTTC. This translates into CASSVAGGRLEQFF.

This sequence joins TRBV6-1 and TRBJ1-1; no clear D. V was cut by 3 bases and J by 6 bases, with 29 bases left in between. The CDR3 totals 19 residues. Looked up from germline, CDR1 is MNHNS and CDR2 is SASEGT. CDR3 nucleotides: TGTGCCAGCAGTGATATAACCCTCAGGATCGCTAACCGTTGGGCTGAAGCTTTCTTT. Its translation: CASSDITLRIANRWAEAFF.

This clone turned up a few times. The chain employs TRBV19 and TRBJ2-2, with 11 bases that match TRBD1. The CDR3 runs 15 residues. V was clipped by 8 bases and J by 5 bases; unmatched bases: 7. Germline CDR1 LNHDA, CDR2 SQIVND (reference sequence). The CDR3 nucleotides are TGTGCCAGTTCGGGGACAGGGGGGTGGACCGGGGAGCTGTTTTTT. Translated, it gives CASSGTGGWTGELFF.

This rearrangement joins TRBV7-2 to TRBJ1-2; 9 nucleotides align to TRBD1. Losses at the gene ends were 2 bases for V and 6 bases for J; bases not matched to a gene: 4. The CDR3 totals 14 residues. The germline gives CDR1 SGHTA, CDR2 FQGNSA. CDR3 nucleotide sequence: TGTGCCAGCAGCTTAAGTACAGGGGGCGATGGCTACACCTTC. This codes for CASSLSTGGDGYTF.

The genes are TRBV5-4 and TRBJ1-3; D might be TRBD1 (5 bases). The CDR3 loop spans 14 amino acids. V shed 4 bases and J shed 4 bases, with 12 bases lying between them. Germline CDR1 and CDR2: SGHNT and YYREEE (reference sequence). This CDR3 is CASSVPGGGNTIYF. The CDR3 coding sequence is TGTGCCAGCAGCGTACCTGGGGGAGGAAACACCATATATTTT. The full variable domain, completed using reference TRBV5-4 and TRBJ1-3, is ETGVTQSPTHLIKTRGQQVTLRCSSQSGHNTVSWYQQALGQGPQFIFQYYREEENGRGNFPPRFSGLQFPNYSSELNVNALELDDSALYLCASSVPGGGNTIYFGEGSWLTVV.

The chain employs TRBV10-3 and TRBJ2-1; 10 positions agree with TRBD2. The CDR3 extends over 16 amino acids. Germline V CDR1 and CDR2: ENHRY, SYGVKD. Trimming took 4 bases from V and 6 from J; bases not matched to a gene: 9. CDR3 sequence (DNA): TGTGCCATCAGTGGGAATAGCGGGGGGATTTTCAATGAGCAGTTCTTC. It codes for CAISGNSGGIFNEQFF.

The chain carries TRBV12-5 and TRBJ1-1; no clear D gene. Per germline, CDR1 LGHNT and CDR2 FRNRAP. Trimming took off 8 bases at V and 1 base at J, with 11 bases between the two ends. This CDR3 is 13 amino acids long. The CDR3 loop reads CASSRTGNTEAFF. CDR3 nucleotide sequence: TGTGCTAGTTCGCGAACTGGGAACACTGAAGCTTTCTTT.

This chain joins TRBV4-3 and TRBJ2-7; 8 bases agree with TRBD2. With 0 bases clipped from V and 2 bases from J, the junction kept 6 bases outside the gene matches. The CDR3 length is 16 residues. Germline CDR1 is LGHNA and CDR2 is YSLEER. CDR3 region: CASSQEFGAGAYEQYF. CDR3 nucleotide sequence: TGCGCCAGCAGCCAAGAATTCGGAGCGGGGGCCTACGAGCAGTACTTC.

The chain combines TRBV5-5 with TRBJ2-3; 8 bases map to TRBD1. The CDR3 extends over 17 amino acids. Germline V gene lookup returns CDR1 SGHKS and CDR2 YYEKEE (reference sequence). The J segment lost 3 bases and the V segment lost 4 bases, leaving 13 bases of the junction unmatched. The CDR3 DNA reads as TGTGCCAGCAGCCCGCCGACAGGACAGGGCAGAACAGATACGCAGTATTTT. This sequence encodes CASSPPTGQGRTDTQYF.

The chain combines TRBV27 with TRBJ2-2; D not certain. Germline CDR1 and CDR2: MNHEY and SMNVEV (reference sequence). Trimming removed 7 bases at V and 2 bases at J, with 8 bases between. This CDR3 has 13 amino acids. The CDR3 nucleotides are TGTGCCAGCAATGACCCAAACACCGGGGAGCTGTTTTTT. As protein: CASNDPNTGELFF.

V is TRBV7-9 and J is TRBJ2-4; the D gene is possibly TRBD1 (5 bases). Trimming took off 6 bases at V and 3 bases at J, with 15 bases between the two ends. The CDR3 is 15 residues long. CDR1 and CDR2 from the germline V gene are SEHNR and FQNEAQ (reference sequence). CDR3 sequence reads: CASSRAGLGKNIQYF. In DNA, the CDR3 is TGTGCCAGCAGTCGAGCAGGGCTAGGCAAAAACATTCAGTACTTC.

The V gene is TRBV25-1, the J gene TRBJ2-4; D may be TRBD2 (5 bases). The CDR3 totals 15 residues. The germline V gene has CDR1 MGHDK and CDR2 SYGVNS. Trimming cost V 2 bases and J 0 bases, with 8 bases left between them. CDR3 DNA sequence: TGTGCCAGCAGTGAAGGGAGTTCAGCCAAAAACATTCAGTACTTC. It specifies CASSEGSSAKNIQYF.

This clone has just one count. This chain joins TRBV7-3 and TRBJ1-6; a possible D gene is TRBD1 (5 bases). The CDR3 runs 15 residues. V was shortened by 6 bases and J by 9 bases, with 18 bases between the two germline ends. From germline, CDR1 is SGHTA and CDR2 FQGTGA. This CDR3 reads CASSPIPGFGSPLHF. CDR3 DNA sequence: TGTGCCAGCAGTCCTATCCCAGGGTTCGGTTCACCCCTCCACTTT.